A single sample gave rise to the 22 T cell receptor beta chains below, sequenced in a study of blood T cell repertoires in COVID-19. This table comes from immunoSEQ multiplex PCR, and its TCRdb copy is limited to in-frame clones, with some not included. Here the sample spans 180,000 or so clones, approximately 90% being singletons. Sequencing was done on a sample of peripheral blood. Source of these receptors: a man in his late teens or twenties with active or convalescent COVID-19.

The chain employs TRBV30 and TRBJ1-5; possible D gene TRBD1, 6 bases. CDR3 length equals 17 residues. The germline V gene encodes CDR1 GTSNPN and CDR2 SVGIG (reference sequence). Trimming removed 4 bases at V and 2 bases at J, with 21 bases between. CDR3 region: CAWKGKQGLSRNQPQHF. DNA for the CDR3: TGTGCCTGGAAGGGGAAACAGGGTTTGTCCCGCAATCAGCCCCAGCATTTT.

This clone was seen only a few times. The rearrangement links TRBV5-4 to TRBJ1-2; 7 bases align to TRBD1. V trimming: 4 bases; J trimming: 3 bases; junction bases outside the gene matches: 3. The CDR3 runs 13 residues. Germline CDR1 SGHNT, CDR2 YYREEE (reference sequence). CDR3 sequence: CASSRGTDYGYTF. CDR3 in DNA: TGTGCCAGCAGCCGGGGGACAGACTATGGCTACACCTTC.

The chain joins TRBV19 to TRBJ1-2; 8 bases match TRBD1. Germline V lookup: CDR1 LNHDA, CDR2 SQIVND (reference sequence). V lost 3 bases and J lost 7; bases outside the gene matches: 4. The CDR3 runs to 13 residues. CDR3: CASSIRTGPGYTF. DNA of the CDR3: TGTGCCAGTAGTATCCGGACAGGGCCTGGCTACACCTTC.

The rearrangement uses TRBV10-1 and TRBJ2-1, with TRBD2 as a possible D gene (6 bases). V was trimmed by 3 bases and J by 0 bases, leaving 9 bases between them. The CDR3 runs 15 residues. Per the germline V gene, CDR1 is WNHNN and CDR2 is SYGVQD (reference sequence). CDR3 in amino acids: CASSEAGSSYNEQFF. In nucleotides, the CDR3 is TGCGCCAGCAGTGAAGCGGGTTCCTCCTACAATGAGCAGTTCTTC.

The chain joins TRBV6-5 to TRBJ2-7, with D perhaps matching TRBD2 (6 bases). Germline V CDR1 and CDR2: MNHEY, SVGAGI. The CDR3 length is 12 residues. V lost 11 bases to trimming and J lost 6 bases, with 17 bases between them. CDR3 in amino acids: CAARGSRVEQYV. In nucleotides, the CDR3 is TGTGCCGCCCGGGGGAGCAGGGTCGAGCAGTACGTC.

CDR3: CASSSGRAQNSPLHF. The CDR3 nucleotides read TGTGCCAGCAGCTCGGGCAGGGCGCAAAATTCACCCCTCCACTTT. The chain couples TRBV7-2 to TRBJ1-6; D possibly corresponds to TRBD1 (5 bases). The CDR3 contains 15 residues. Germline V gene sequence: CDR1 SGHTA, CDR2 FQGNSA. With 4 bases removed from V and 7 bases from J, the gap between germline ends came to 14 bases.

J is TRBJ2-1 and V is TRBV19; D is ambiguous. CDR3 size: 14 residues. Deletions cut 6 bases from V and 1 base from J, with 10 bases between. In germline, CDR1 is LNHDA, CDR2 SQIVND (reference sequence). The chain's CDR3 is CASSEDQSYNEQFF. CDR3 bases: TGTGCCAGTAGCGAGGATCAGTCCTACAATGAGCAGTTCTTC.

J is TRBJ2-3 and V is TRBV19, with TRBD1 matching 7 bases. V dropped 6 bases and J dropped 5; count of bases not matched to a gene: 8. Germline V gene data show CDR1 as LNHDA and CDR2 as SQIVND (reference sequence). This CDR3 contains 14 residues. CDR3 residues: CASRRTGDGDTQYF. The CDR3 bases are TGTGCCAGTAGAAGAACAGGGGACGGAGATACGCAGTATTTT.

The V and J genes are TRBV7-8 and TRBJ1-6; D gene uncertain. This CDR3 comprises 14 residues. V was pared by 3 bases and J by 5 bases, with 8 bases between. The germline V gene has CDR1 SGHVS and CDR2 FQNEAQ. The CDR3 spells CASSFNRHNSPLHF. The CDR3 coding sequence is TGTGCCAGCAGCTTCAACAGACATAATTCACCCCTCCACTTT.

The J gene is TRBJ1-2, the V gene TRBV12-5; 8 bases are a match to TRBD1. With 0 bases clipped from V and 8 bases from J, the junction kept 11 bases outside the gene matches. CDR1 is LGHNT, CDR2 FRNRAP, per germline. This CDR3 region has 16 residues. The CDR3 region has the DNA TGTGCTAGTGGTTTGGTCCGCCGCGAGACAGGGGACGGCTACACCTTC. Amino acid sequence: CASGLVRRETGDGYTF.

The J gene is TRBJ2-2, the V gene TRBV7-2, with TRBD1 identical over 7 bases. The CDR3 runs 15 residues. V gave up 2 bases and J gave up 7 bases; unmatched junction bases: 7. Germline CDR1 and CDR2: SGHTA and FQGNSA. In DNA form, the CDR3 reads TGTGCCAGCAGCTTACGAGGGGGCGCCGGCGGGGAGCTGTTTTTT. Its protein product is CASSLRGGAGGELFF.

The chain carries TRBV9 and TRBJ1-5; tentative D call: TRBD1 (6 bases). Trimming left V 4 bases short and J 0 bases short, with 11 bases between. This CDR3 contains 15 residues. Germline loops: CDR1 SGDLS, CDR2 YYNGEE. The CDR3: CASSTGTYSNQPQHF. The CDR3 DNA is TGTGCCAGCAGCACCGGGACATATAGCAATCAGCCCCAGCATTTT.

CDR3 coding DNA: TGTGCCAGCCGAAGCCTCTCGACAGAGACCTTTAGCTACACCTTC. This translates into CASRSLSTETFSYTF. The chain couples TRBV2 to TRBJ1-2, with TRBD1 as a possible D gene (5 bases). The CDR3 has 15 residues. Germline lookup yields CDR1 SNHLY and CDR2 FYNNEI. V was pared by 8 bases and J by 9 bases, with 25 bases between.

DNA for the CDR3: TGTGCCACCACTACCGGGACAGGGTCATCGGAGCCCCAGCATTTT. Its protein product is CATTTGTGSSEPQHF. V usage is TRBV15 and J usage is TRBJ1-5, with TRBD1 identical over 9 bases. V lost 7 bases to trimming and J lost 8 bases; unmatched junction nucleotides: 12. The CDR3 is 15 residues long. The V gene's germline CDR1 is LNHNV and CDR2 YYDKDF (reference sequence). Variable domain in full (rest from reference TRBV15 and TRBJ1-5): DAMVIQNPRYQVTQFGKPVTLSCSQTLNHNVMYWYQQKSSQAPKLLFHYYDKDFNNEADTPDNFQSRRPNTSFCFLDIRSPGLGDTAMYLCATTTGTGSSEPQHFGDGTRLSIL.

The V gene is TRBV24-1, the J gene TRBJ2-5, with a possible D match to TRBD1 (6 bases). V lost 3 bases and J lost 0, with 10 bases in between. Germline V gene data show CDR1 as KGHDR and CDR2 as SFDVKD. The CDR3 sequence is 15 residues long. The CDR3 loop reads CATSDTRTDQETQYF. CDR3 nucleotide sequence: TGTGCCACCAGTGATACCCGGACAGACCAAGAGACCCAGTACTTC.

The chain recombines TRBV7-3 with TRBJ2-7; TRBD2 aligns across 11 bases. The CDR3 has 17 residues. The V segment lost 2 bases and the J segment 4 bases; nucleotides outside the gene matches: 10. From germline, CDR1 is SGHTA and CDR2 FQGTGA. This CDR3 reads CASSLPRPVAGGYEQYF. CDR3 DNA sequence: TGTGCCAGCAGCTTACCCCGTCCCGTAGCGGGAGGGTACGAGCAGTACTTC.

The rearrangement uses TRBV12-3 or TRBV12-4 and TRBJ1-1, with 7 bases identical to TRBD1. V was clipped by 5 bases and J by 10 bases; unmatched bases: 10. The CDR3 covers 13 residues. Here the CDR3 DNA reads TGTGCCAGCAGTCGGACAGGCATCGCGAGAGCTTTCTTT. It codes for CASSRTGIARAFF.

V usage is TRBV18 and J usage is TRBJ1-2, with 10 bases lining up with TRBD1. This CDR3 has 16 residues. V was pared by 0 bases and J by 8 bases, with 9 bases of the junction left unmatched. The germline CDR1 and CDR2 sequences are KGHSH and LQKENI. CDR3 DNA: TGTGCCAGCTCACCACCGGAAGACAGGGGGCGCTTGGGCTACACCTTC. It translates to CASSPPEDRGRLGYTF.

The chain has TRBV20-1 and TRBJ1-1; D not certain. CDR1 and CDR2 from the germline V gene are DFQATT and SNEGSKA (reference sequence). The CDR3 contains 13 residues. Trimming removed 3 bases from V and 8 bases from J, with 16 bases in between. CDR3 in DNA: TGCAGTGCTAGTAACCCGTCCGGGAAGGAAGCTTTCTTT. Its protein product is CSASNPSGKEAFF.

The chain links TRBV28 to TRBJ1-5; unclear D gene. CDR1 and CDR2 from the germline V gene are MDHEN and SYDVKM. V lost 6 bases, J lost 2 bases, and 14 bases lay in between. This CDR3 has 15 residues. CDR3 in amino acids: CASRFEGSGNQPQHF. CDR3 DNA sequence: TGTGCCAGCAGATTTGAGGGAAGCGGCAATCAGCCCCAGCATTTT.

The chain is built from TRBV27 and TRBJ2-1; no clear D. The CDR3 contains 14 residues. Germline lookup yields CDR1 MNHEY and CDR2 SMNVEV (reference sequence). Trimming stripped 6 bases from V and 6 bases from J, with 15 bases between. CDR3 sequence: CASSFPGSGNEQFF. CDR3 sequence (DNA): TGTGCCAGCAGCTTTCCCGGGTCTGGCAATGAGCAGTTCTTC.

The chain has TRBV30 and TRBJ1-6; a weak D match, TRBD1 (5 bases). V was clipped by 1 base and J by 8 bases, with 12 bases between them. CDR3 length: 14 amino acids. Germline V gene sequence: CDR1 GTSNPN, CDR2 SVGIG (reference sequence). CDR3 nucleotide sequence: TGTGCCTGGAGTGGCGGCAGGGATGATTCACCCCTCCACTTT. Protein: CAWSGGRDDSPLHF.